The next 24 T cell receptor beta chains were all read from a single sample in a study of blood T cell repertoires in COVID-19. The repertoire was sequenced with immunoSEQ multiplex PCR; TCRdb's copy has only in-frame clones and lacks some. The sample records about 430,000 clones, roughly nine tenths being singletons. Sequenced: PBMCs or T cells enriched from blood (not recorded which). These TCRs come from a man between 25 and 39 years old who had recovered from COVID-19.

V and J are TRBV19 and TRBJ2-1, with 9 bases identical to TRBD2. CDR1 and CDR2 from the germline V gene are LNHDA and SQIVND (reference sequence). The CDR3 loop spans 15 amino acids. Germline trimming cut 6 bases from V and 3 bases from J; bases unmatched to any gene: 6. Written as DNA, the CDR3 is TGTGCCAGTAGCGGACTAGCGCAAATCTACAATGAGCAGTTCTTC. This codes for CASSGLAQIYNEQFF.

This sequence joins TRBV6-5 and TRBJ1-2, with 9 positions matching TRBD1. This CDR3 contains 13 residues. V lost 7 bases, J lost 4 bases, and 4 bases stayed unmatched. Germline CDR1 reads MNHEY; CDR2 reads SVGAGI. CDR3 residues: CASKQGATYGYTF. The CDR3 region has the DNA TGTGCCAGCAAACAGGGGGCCACCTATGGCTACACCTTC.

The CDR3 protein is CASRPRGGNRITGELFF. CDR3 coding DNA: TGTGCCAGCAGACCCCGGGGGGGGAATCGTATCACCGGGGAGCTGTTTTTT. This chain links TRBV7-9 with TRBJ2-2; 8 positions agree with TRBD2. This CDR3 comprises 17 residues. V dropped 6 bases and J dropped 4; count of bases not matched to a gene: 13. Germline V lookup: CDR1 SEHNR, CDR2 FQNEAQ (reference sequence).

This clone occurred once. The genes are TRBV10-3 and TRBJ2-1, with 9 bases fitting TRBD2. The CDR3 totals 14 residues. J gave up 7 bases and V 10 bases, and 11 bases lay outside the gene matches. Germline CDR1 is ENHRY and CDR2 is SYGVKD. CDR3: CATASSGSNNEQFF. CDR3 in DNA: TGTGCCACCGCGAGTAGCGGGAGTAATAATGAGCAGTTCTTC.

The rearrangement uses TRBV6-5 and TRBJ2-2, with 7 positions matching TRBD2. The CDR3 runs to 16 residues. Per germline, CDR1 MNHEY and CDR2 SVGAGI. V lost 4 bases to trimming and J lost 5 bases; unmatched junction nucleotides: 10. The CDR3 region is CASSSVAGVRTGELFF. The DNA of the CDR3 is TGTGCCAGCAGTTCTGTGGCGGGAGTAAGAACCGGGGAGCTGTTTTTT.

This chain uses TRBV4-2 with TRBJ1-2; 7 positions match TRBD1. V lost 5 bases, J lost 0 bases, and 6 bases stayed unmatched. CDR1 LGHNA and CDR2 YNFKEQ come from the germline V gene. This CDR3 spans 15 amino acids. In DNA, the CDR3 is TGTGCCAGCAGCTACCGGACAGGTTCTAACTATGGCTACACCTTC. Protein product: CASSYRTGSNYGYTF.

This rearrangement joins TRBV24-1 to TRBJ1-1; D perhaps matches TRBD1 (5 bases). Trimming removed 5 bases at V and 5 bases at J, with 14 bases between. Per germline, CDR1 KGHDR and CDR2 SFDVKD. The CDR3 covers 14 residues. DNA of the CDR3: TGTGCCACCAGTGCCGGGGGGATAGTGACTGAAGCTTTCTTT. Translated, it gives CATSAGGIVTEAFF.

J is TRBJ2-3 and V is TRBV19; no firm D call. Trimming took off 7 bases at V and 1 base at J, with 15 bases between the two ends. Looked up from germline, CDR1 is LNHDA and CDR2 is SQIVND (reference sequence). The CDR3 contains 15 residues. This CDR3 reads CASTPRGTRTDTQYF. Here the CDR3 DNA reads TGTGCCAGTACCCCCCGCGGCACACGCACAGATACGCAGTATTTT.

The chain has TRBV2 and TRBJ2-2, with D maybe TRBD2 (5 bases). V was cut by 4 bases and J by 3 bases, with 9 bases left in between. Germline V gene sequence: CDR1 SNHLY, CDR2 FYNNEI. The CDR3 has 14 amino acids. CDR3 sequence: CASSAMRDTGELFF. CDR3 sequence (DNA): TGTGCCAGCAGTGCAATGAGGGACACCGGGGAGCTGTTTTTT.

V gene TRBV5-1 combines with J gene TRBJ2-5, with TRBD2 as a possible D gene (6 bases). CDR1 is SGHRS and CDR2 is YFSETQ in the germline V gene. CDR3 length equals 15 residues. Trimming removed 5 bases from V and 2 bases from J, with 16 bases in between. The CDR3 here is CASRRFGSGQETQYF. DNA for the CDR3: TGCGCCAGCAGGCGGTTCGGGAGCGGTCAAGAGACCCAGTACTTC.

This chain links TRBV15 with TRBJ1-2, with no clear D. This CDR3 region has 16 residues. Trimming removed 0 bases at V and 2 bases at J, with 13 bases between. Germline V gene data show CDR1 as LNHNV and CDR2 as YYDKDF (reference sequence). CDR3 loop: CATSRDLTATNYGYTF. The CDR3 DNA is TGTGCCACCAGCAGAGATCTCACAGCAACGAACTATGGCTACACCTTC.

The chain employs TRBV18 and TRBJ1-5; perhaps TRBD1 as D (6 bases). Germline V gene sequence: CDR1 KGHSH, CDR2 LQKENI. The CDR3 consists of 14 residues. Trimming stripped 6 bases from V and 3 bases from J, with 12 bases between. CDR3 residues: CASSLGQYNQPQHF. The CDR3 bases are TGTGCCAGCTCGCTTGGACAGTACAATCAGCCCCAGCATTTT.

In regard to this clone: The same CDR3 arises from other DNA sequences in this sample as well. The V and J genes are TRBV12-3 or TRBV12-4 and TRBJ1-4; 7 nucleotides align to TRBD1. CDR3 length: 13 amino acids. The V gene end was trimmed by 3 bases and the J gene end by 8 bases; junction bases not matched to a gene: 3. CDR3 bases: TGTGCCAGCAGTTTCGCAGGGGGGGAAAAACTGTTTTTT. The encoded protein is CASSFAGGEKLFF.

This clone has only one observation. The chain couples TRBV5-4 to TRBJ2-1; 9 bases line up with TRBD2. Germline V gene sequence: CDR1 SGHNT, CDR2 YYREEE (reference sequence). CDR3 length: 15 amino acids. With 2 bases clipped from V and 5 bases from J, the junction kept 5 bases outside the gene matches. CDR3 in DNA: TGTGCCAGCAGCTTCCGACTAGCGGAAAACAATGAGCAGTTCTTC. Encoded protein: CASSFRLAENNEQFF. The full variable domain, rest sourced from reference TRBV5-4 and TRBJ2-1, is ETGVTQSPTHLIKTRGQQVTLRCSSQSGHNTVSWYQQALGQGPQFIFQYYREEENGRGNFPPRFSGLQFPNYSSELNVNALELDDSALYLCASSFRLAENNEQFFGPGTRLTVL.

The gene calls are TRBV4-1 and TRBJ2-5; 9 nucleotides align to TRBD2. The CDR3 extends over 19 amino acids. CDR1 MGHRA and CDR2 YSYEKL come from the germline V gene. V lost 2 bases, J lost 0 bases, and 13 bases stayed unmatched. The CDR3 loop is CASSQSGGSGSQYQETQYF. Written as DNA, the CDR3 is TGCGCCAGCAGCCAAAGCGGAGGTAGCGGGAGCCAGTACCAAGAGACCCAGTACTTC.

The rearrangement uses TRBV27 and TRBJ2-3; D perhaps matches TRBD2 (5 bases). This CDR3 has 17 amino acids. V was clipped by 3 bases and J by 0 bases, with 16 bases between them. Germline-derived CDR1 and CDR2 are MNHEY and SMNVEV (reference sequence). The DNA for the CDR3 is TGTGCCAGCAGTTTGGGGTGGTTTGGCGGGAGCACAGATACGCAGTATTTT. This codes for CASSLGWFGGSTDTQYF.

This chain connects TRBV27 to TRBJ1-1; D remains unclear. Between the trimmed V and J ends, which lost 2 bases and 2 bases, there was a span of 12 bases. Germline-derived CDR1 and CDR2 are MNHEY and SMNVEV (reference sequence). This CDR3 spans 15 amino acids. In DNA, the CDR3 is TGTGCCAGCAGTTTAATTGAGGGCGGAAACACTGAAGCTTTCTTT. Its translation: CASSLIEGGNTEAFF.

This clone was seen only once. The chain recombines TRBV2 with TRBJ1-3; 7 bases fit TRBD1. CDR3 length: 16 residues. CDR1 is SNHLY, CDR2 FYNNEI, per germline. J was trimmed by 1 base and V by 6 bases; bases with no gene match: 9. CDR3 bases: TGTGCCAGCAGCGGACAGGACCTTACTTCTGGAAACACCATATATTTT. The encoded protein is CASSGQDLTSGNTIYF. The full variable domain, in which reference TRBV2 and TRBJ1-3 provide the parts outside the CDR3, is EPEVTQTPSHQVTQMGQEVILRCVPISNHLYFYWYRQILGQKVEFLVSFYNNEISEKSEIFDDQFSVERPDGSNFTLKIRSTKLEDSAMYFCASSGQDLTSGNTIYFGEGSWLTVV.

This clone was found once. This chain connects TRBV19 to TRBJ2-1; weak D call: TRBD2 (6 bases). Germline V lookup: CDR1 LNHDA, CDR2 SQIVND (reference sequence). The CDR3 contains 16 residues. V lost 3 bases and J 2 bases, leaving 14 bases between the germline ends. The CDR3, as DNA: TGTGCCAGTAGTATCGGCTCTAGCGAACCCTACAATGAGCAGTTCTTC. This codes for CASSIGSSEPYNEQFF.

The V gene is TRBV14, the J gene TRBJ1-2; D is unclear. Trimming took 4 bases from V and 8 from J, leaving 20 bases between them. The CDR3 has 15 amino acids. The germline gives CDR1 SGHDN, CDR2 FVKESK. CDR3 sequence reads: CASSRRGGISRGYTF. The CDR3 DNA reads as TGTGCCAGCAGCCGCCGCGGAGGGATTTCGAGGGGCTACACCTTC.

The V gene is TRBV6-5, the J gene TRBJ2-1; 9 bases map to TRBD2. CDR1 MNHEY and CDR2 SVGAGI come from the germline V gene. This CDR3 has 12 amino acids. For the CDR3, the DNA is TGTGTTAGCGGGAGAGAAGACAATGAGCAGTTCTTC. Residues: CVSGREDNEQFF.

This chain connects TRBV7-9 to TRBJ2-7; 11 nucleotides match TRBD1. The CDR3 is 15 amino acids. CDR1 is SEHNR and CDR2 is FQNEAQ in the germline V gene (reference sequence). The junction had 7 bases not matched to a gene; V was cut back by 6 bases and J by 3 bases. DNA of the CDR3: TGTGCCAGCAGGCCATCCGGGACAGGGGGCTACGAGCAGTACTTC. As protein: CASRPSGTGGYEQYF.

This rearrangement joins TRBV12-3 or TRBV12-4 to TRBJ1-2; D remains unclear. V was shortened by 3 bases and J by 7 bases, with 9 bases between the two germline ends. This CDR3 has 12 residues. CDR3 sequence reads: CASSFSGAGYTF. Written as DNA, the CDR3 is TGTGCCAGCAGTTTCTCCGGAGCTGGCTACACCTTC.

The chain combines TRBV6-1 with TRBJ2-7; 12 nucleotides align to TRBD1. V lost 3 bases to trimming and J lost 0 bases; unmatched junction nucleotides: 6. The CDR3 length is 17 residues. Germline V gene lookup returns CDR1 MNHNS and CDR2 SASEGT. CDR3 nucleotide sequence: TGTGCCAGCAGTGACGGAGGGACAGGGGGCTTCTCCTACGAGCAGTACTTC. Encoded protein: CASSDGGTGGFSYEQYF.